This is a list of T cell receptor beta chains from one sample in a study of blood T cells in healthy people across ages. TCRdb re-derived calls from the 5' RACE reads in MiXCR, one entry per CDR3 protein. The sample shows about 1.1 million distinct CDR3 sequences, around two fifths of them seen only once. Specimen: blood. These receptors all stem from a man between 18 and 29 years old in good health. CDR3s include the opening cysteine and the closing phenylalanine or tryptophan. The order of the fields is CDR3 protein, CDR3 DNA, D gene, J gene, clone size, V gene. The D gene is left open where the match is weak. Part of the rows lack a size; the others show once, few, many or a class for expanded clones.

CASSLEWPPGELFF | TGCGCCAGCAGCTTGGAGTGGCCTCCCGGGGAGCTGTTTTTT | NA | TRBJ2-2 | NA | TRBV5-1
CAPSGGLRDTQYF | TGTGCCCCAAGCGGGGGCCTCCGGGATACGCAGTATTTT | TRBD2 | TRBJ2-3 | few | TRBV2
CASSYRADGRSYEQYF | TGTGCCAGCAGCTATAGGGCCGACGGACGGTCCTACGAGCAGTACTTC | NA | TRBJ2-7 | NA | TRBV27
CGSGLASGAYSTDTQYF | TGTGGTAGTGGTTTGGCCAGCGGGGCTTATAGCACAGATACGCAGTATTTT | TRBD2 | TRBJ2-3 | once | TRBV12-5
CASSEGTAYSTDTQYF | TGCGCCAGCAGCGAAGGGACAGCCTATAGCACAGATACGCAGTATTTT | TRBD1 | TRBJ2-3 | NA | TRBV5-1
CSVLTGGNEKLFF | TGCAGCGTCCTGACAGGGGGGAACGAAAAACTGTTTTTT | TRBD1 | TRBJ1-4 | few | TRBV29-1
CASAIGQTETQYF | TGCGCCAGCGCCATAGGACAAACAGAGACCCAGTACTTC | NA | TRBJ2-5 | few | TRBV5-1
CASSSRTRQGLNTGELFF | TGTGCCAGCAGCTCCCGGACCCGACAGGGACTGAACACCGGGGAGCTGTTTTTT | NA | TRBJ2-2 | NA | TRBV7-9
CATSREPYNEQYF | TGTGCCACCAGCAGAGAGCCCTACAATGAGCAGTACTTC | NA | TRBJ2-7 | NA | TRBV15
CASSRLGRESTEAFF | TGTGCCAGCAGCCGGCTGGGGAGGGAGTCAACTGAAGCTTTCTTT | NA | TRBJ1-1 | NA | TRBV7-2
CASSLGGTGSTEQYF | TGTGCCAGCAGCTTGGGGGGGACAGGGAGCACTGAGCAGTACTTC | TRBD1 | TRBJ2-7 | NA | TRBV11-1
CASSGPGKLFF | TGTGCCAGCTCGGGGCCTGGAAAACTGTTTTTT | NA | TRBJ1-4 | once | TRBV6-1
CASSLGSGVGGYTF | TGTGCCAGCAGTTTAGGGTCGGGGGTAGGTGGCTACACCTTC | NA | TRBJ1-2 | NA | TRBV12-3/TRBV12-4
CASKGQVENTEAFF | TGTGCCAGCAAGGGACAGGTAGAGAACACTGAAGCTTTCTTT | TRBD1 | TRBJ1-1 | NA | TRBV25-1
CATSRENADTQYF | TGTGCCACCAGCAGGGAGAACGCAGATACGCAGTATTTT | NA | TRBJ2-3 | few | TRBV15
CASSQEGKSTDTQYF | TGCGCCAGCAGCCAAGAAGGCAAAAGCACAGATACGCAGTATTTT | NA | TRBJ2-3 | few | TRBV4-3
CASSLRVGSEAFF | TGTGCCAGCAGCTTACGGGTTGGCTCTGAAGCTTTCTTT | NA | TRBJ1-1 | NA | TRBV7-9
CASSQARALQETQYF | TGCGCCAGCAGCCAAGCAAGGGCTCTGCAAGAGACCCAGTACTTC | NA | TRBJ2-5 | few | TRBV4-1
CASSFGQGTTYEQYF | TGTGCCAGCAGCTTCGGACAGGGAACTACCTACGAGCAGTACTTC | TRBD1 | TRBJ2-7 | few | TRBV11-1
CAISGALAGVSYNEQFF | TGTGCCATCAGTGGGGCACTAGCGGGGGTTTCCTACAATGAGCAGTTCTTC | TRBD2 | TRBJ2-1 | NA | TRBV10-3
CASRAGDSNSPLHF | TGTGCCAGCCGTGCGGGGGACAGTAATTCACCCCTCCACTTT | TRBD1 | TRBJ1-6 | NA | TRBV28
CAISRVAGAYNEQYF | TGTGCCATCAGCCGGGTGGCGGGGGCCTACAATGAGCAGTACTTC | NA | TRBJ2-7 | few | TRBV10-3
CASTEGAFAEAFF | TGTGCCAGCACTGAGGGGGCTTTCGCTGAAGCTTTCTTT | TRBD1 | TRBJ1-1 | many | TRBV12-3/TRBV12-4
CASSSKDDLYNEQFF | TGCGCCAGCAGCTCGAAGGATGACCTTTACAATGAGCAGTTCTTC | NA | TRBJ2-1 | many | TRBV5-1
CASSVDGGVNQPQHF | TGTGCCAGCAGCGTAGATGGGGGAGTCAATCAGCCCCAGCATTTT | NA | TRBJ1-5 | NA | TRBV9
CSARVTGEENGYTF | TGCAGTGCTAGAGTAACCGGGGAAGAAAATGGCTACACCTTC | NA | TRBJ1-2 | NA | TRBV20-1
CASSLSRGEYGYTF | TGTGCCAGCAGCCTCTCCCGGGGAGAATATGGCTACACCTTC | NA | TRBJ1-2 | once | TRBV4-2
CSASRTGAYGYTF | TGCAGTGCTTCCAGGACAGGGGCGTATGGCTACACCTTC | TRBD1 | TRBJ1-2 | few | TRBV20-1
CASSYSPAIQYF | TGTGCCAGCAGTTACTCCCCCGCCATTCAGTACTTC | NA | TRBJ2-4 | few | TRBV6-2/TRBV6-3
CASSRAATTYNEQFF | TGTGCCAGCAGCAGGGCGGCGACGACATACAATGAGCAGTTCTTC | NA | TRBJ2-1 | NA | TRBV7-2
CSVDSQGLGEQFF | TGCAGCGTTGATAGCCAGGGATTGGGTGAGCAGTTCTTC | NA | TRBJ2-1 | few | TRBV29-1
CASSSNREKDGYTF | TGTGCCAGCAGTTCTAACAGGGAGAAGGATGGCTACACCTTC | NA | TRBJ1-2 | NA | TRBV12-3/TRBV12-4
CSASGTKGYEQYF | TGCAGTGCCTCCGGGACTAAAGGCTACGAGCAGTACTTC | TRBD2 | TRBJ2-7 | NA | TRBV20-1
CASSEFGGHSTDTQYF | TGTGCCAGCAGTGAATTTGGGGGACATAGCACAGATACGCAGTATTTT | NA | TRBJ2-3 | NA | TRBV25-1
CASSSRWVGRVYNEQFF | TGCGCCAGCAGCTCCCGTTGGGTAGGGAGGGTTTACAATGAGCAGTTCTTC | TRBD2 | TRBJ2-1 | few | TRBV5-1
CASERGSQETQYF | TGTGCCAGCGAAAGGGGCTCCCAAGAGACCCAGTACTTC | NA | TRBJ2-5 | many | TRBV7-2
CASSSSRDRDHEKLFF | TGTGCCAGCAGCTCAAGCCGGGACAGGGATCATGAAAAACTGTTTTTT | TRBD1 | TRBJ1-4 | few | TRBV7-9
CASRRQGADGELFF | TGTGCCAGCAGACGACAGGGGGCCGACGGGGAGCTGTTTTTT | TRBD1 | TRBJ2-2 | NA | TRBV28
CASSLGQGVRELFF | TGCGCCAGCAGCTTAGGCCAGGGAGTCCGGGAGCTGTTTTTT | NA | TRBJ2-2 | NA | TRBV5-1
CASEVEIENIQYF | TGTGCTAGTGAGGTTGAAATTGAAAACATTCAGTACTTC | NA | TRBJ2-4 | few | TRBV12-5
CASSVDREGKADTQYF | TGCGCCAGCAGCGTCGACAGGGAGGGTAAGGCAGATACGCAGTATTTT | NA | TRBJ2-3 | few | TRBV5-1
CASSSAGETGNTIYF | TGCGCCAGCAGCTCCGCGGGAGAAACTGGAAACACCATATATTTT | NA | TRBJ1-3 | NA | TRBV5-1
CSARVDRKVMSSYNSPLHF | TGCAGTGCTAGAGTGGACCGAAAGGTTATGAGCTCCTATAATTCACCCCTCCACTTT | NA | TRBJ1-6 | NA | TRBV20-1
CATSTATEAFF | TGTGCCACCAGCACCGCGACTGAAGCTTTCTTT | NA | TRBJ1-1 | once | TRBV15
CASEAGSSYNSPLHF | TGTGCCAGCGAGGCAGGGAGCTCCTATAATTCACCCCTCCACTTT | NA | TRBJ1-6 | NA | TRBV6-6
CASSPSRGGEAFF | TGTGCCAGCTCACCGTCGAGGGGAGGGGAAGCTTTCTTT | NA | TRBJ1-1 | NA | TRBV18
CASSLNPRAASYNEQFF | TGTGCCAGCAGCTTAAACCCCAGGGCTGCCTCCTACAATGAGCAGTTCTTC | NA | TRBJ2-1 | NA | TRBV7-3
CASSFPPSTGELFF | TGTGCCAGCAGCTTCCCTCCCAGCACCGGGGAGCTGTTTTTT | NA | TRBJ2-2 | NA | TRBV11-2
CASSWSGPGKLFF | TGTGCCAGCAGCTGGTCGGGCCCCGGAAAACTGTTTTTT | NA | TRBJ1-4 | NA | TRBV5-6
CASSSGTRNVLTF | TGTGCCAGCAGCTCCGGGACTCGCAACGTCCTGACTTTC | NA | TRBJ2-6 | once | TRBV28
CSATPGANNYGYTF | TGCAGTGCTACCCCCGGGGCCAATAACTATGGCTACACCTTC | NA | TRBJ1-2 | NA | TRBV20-1
CAKGLLNTGELFF | TGTGCCAAGGGACTTTTGAACACCGGGGAGCTGTTTTTT | NA | TRBJ2-2 | NA | TRBV2
CASSLGVQAGQETQYF | TGCGCCAGCAGCTTGGGGGTTCAAGCGGGGCAAGAGACCCAGTACTTC | TRBD2 | TRBJ2-5 | few | TRBV5-1
CASSEPSGQGYEQYF | TGTGCCAGCAGTGAACCCTCGGGACAGGGTTACGAGCAGTACTTC | TRBD1 | TRBJ2-7 | NA | TRBV2
CASSEGFGRVYEQYF | TGTGCCAGCAGTGAGGGGTTCGGGCGGGTCTACGAGCAGTACTTC | NA | TRBJ2-7 | NA | TRBV2
CASSEDRGTNIQYF | TGTGCCAGCAGTGAAGACAGGGGTACGAACATTCAGTACTTC | TRBD1 | TRBJ2-4 | few | TRBV27
CASSLGGGAYTF | TGTGCCAGCAGCCTTGGGGGGGGAGCCTACACCTTC | NA | TRBJ1-2 | NA | TRBV7-2
CSARRDRDYGYTF | TGCAGTGCTAGGCGGGACAGGGACTATGGCTACACCTTC | TRBD1 | TRBJ1-2 | NA | TRBV20-1